This is a list of T cell receptor beta chains from one sample in a study of neoadjuvant nivolumab and ipilimumab in lung cancer. Generated by immunoSEQ multiplex PCR, the TCRdb table keeps only in-frame clones and is missing some. The data show about 18,000 clones, with 87% seen just once and about 2.1% held by the top ten. The sample in question was peripheral blood, obtained before neoadjuvant nivolumab, alone or with ipilimumab. These TCRs come from an adult with non-small cell lung cancer. CDR3s include the opening cysteine and the closing phenylalanine or tryptophan. D genes are given only for firm matches. Only part of the rows carry a size: once, few, many, or a class if the clone is expanded.

D gene	V gene	clone size	J gene	CDR3 DNA	CDR3 protein
TRBD2	TRBV18	NA	TRBJ2-3	TGTGCCAGCTCAACATCCGGGGGGATCACAGATACGCAGTATTTT	CASSTSGGITDTQYF
TRBD2	TRBV7-9	NA	TRBJ2-7	TGTGCCAGCAGCTTAGGCCGGCTAGCGGGAGTCGACGAGCAGTACTTC	CASSLGRLAGVDEQYF
NA	TRBV11-2	NA	TRBJ2-5	TGTGCCAGCACCCTTCTCGCTGATCAAGAGACCCAGTACTTC	CASTLLADQETQYF
TRBD2	TRBV18	NA	TRBJ2-7	TGTGCCAGCTCAGGAGCGGGAGGGCCTTACGAGCAGTACTTC	CASSGAGGPYEQYF
NA	TRBV13	NA	TRBJ2-7	TGTGCCAGCAGCTTAGGCCAGTACTACGAGCAGTACTTC	CASSLGQYYEQYF
NA	TRBV5-6	once	TRBJ2-7	TGTGCCAGCAGCTTGGGACGCGCGGGAAGCTACGAGCAGTACTTC	CASSLGRAGSYEQYF
NA	TRBV5-4	NA	TRBJ2-5	TGTGCCAGCAGCCCTGTGGGTAGTCAAGAGACCCAGTACTTC	CASSPVGSQETQYF
TRBD1	TRBV14	NA	TRBJ2-7	TGTGCCAGCAGCCAAGCATTGGGACAGGGCTACGAGCAGTACTTC	CASSQALGQGYEQYF
TRBD2	TRBV5-4	NA	TRBJ2-6	TGTGCCAGCAGCTTACAAGGACTAGCGGGGGTAAGGTCTGGGGCCAACGTCCTGACTTTC	CASSLQGLAGVRSGANVLTF
TRBD2	TRBV7-6	few	TRBJ2-7	TGTGCCAGCAGCCCCAAGGGACTAGCGACTTACGAGCAGTACTTC	CASSPKGLATYEQYF
NA	TRBV10-3	NA	TRBJ2-1	TGTGCCACCTTGGATCCCTACAATGAGCAGTTCTTC	CATLDPYNEQFF
NA	TRBV7-2	NA	TRBJ1-5	TGTGCCAGCAGCTCAGAAGAGAATTGGAATCAGCCCCAGCATTTT	CASSSEENWNQPQHF
TRBD2	TRBV7-6	NA	TRBJ2-3	TGTGCCAGCAGTTTAACTAGCGGGAGGGGCACAGATACGCAGTATTTT	CASSLTSGRGTDTQYF
NA	TRBV25-1	NA	TRBJ1-4	TGTGCCAGCAGTGAACCCGGACGGAGCCCAACTAATGAAAAACTGTTTTTT	CASSEPGRSPTNEKLFF
NA	TRBV7-9	NA	TRBJ1-1	TGTGCCAGCAGCCGAAACCCGACTGCGAACACTGAAGCTTTCTTT	CASSRNPTANTEAFF
NA	TRBV6-5	NA	TRBJ1-2	TGTGCCAGCAGTTACTCCCGCTTCTCCTATGGCTACACCTTC	CASSYSRFSYGYTF
TRBD2	TRBV7-8	NA	TRBJ2-1	TGTGCCAGCAGCTTAAACGGGAGGAGCAATGAGCAGTTCTTC	CASSLNGRSNEQFF
NA	TRBV7-9	once	TRBJ2-1	TGTGCCAGCAGCGTCTCCTTTGAGCAGTTCTTC	CASSVSFEQFF
TRBD1	TRBV18	NA	TRBJ2-5	TGTGCCAGCTCGAATGACAGGGGGCTAGGAGAGACCCAGTACTTC	CASSNDRGLGETQYF
TRBD2	TRBV7-2	NA	TRBJ2-7	TGTGCCAGCAGCCGACTAGCGGATGCCTCCTACGAGCAGTACTTC	CASSRLADASYEQYF
NA	TRBV30	NA	TRBJ1-2	TGTGCCTGGAGTGTAGCAGGGGCGAGCGGCTACACCTTC	CAWSVAGASGYTF
TRBD2	TRBV5-1	NA	TRBJ2-2	TGCGCCAGCAGCACCCGGGACTATGACACCGGGGAGCTGTTTTTT	CASSTRDYDTGELFF
NA	TRBV7-9	NA	TRBJ2-1	TGTGCCAGCGAAGCGGACAATGAGCAGTTCTTC	CASEADNEQFF
TRBD1	TRBV5-1	NA	TRBJ1-1	TGCGCCAGCAGCTTGGACAGGGGTACTGAAGCTTTCTTT	CASSLDRGTEAFF
NA	TRBV29-1	NA	TRBJ2-3	TGCAGCGCCGCGGCCAGCACAGATACGCAGTATTTT	CSAAASTDTQYF
TRBD1	TRBV5-6	NA	TRBJ2-1	TGTGCCAGCAGCTTGGGACAGGGGTACAATGAGCAGTTCTTC	CASSLGQGYNEQFF
NA	TRBV30	once	TRBJ2-2	TGTGCCTGGAGGGCCCGGGGGAACACCGGGGAGCTGTTTTTT	CAWRARGNTGELFF
NA	TRBV10-3	NA	TRBJ1-1	TGTGCCATCAGTTCGGGGCAGAACACTGAAGCTTTCTTT	CAISSGQNTEAFF
TRBD1	TRBV7-9	NA	TRBJ2-7	TGTGCCAGCAGCTTAGGGACAGGGCTCGAGCAGTACTTC	CASSLGTGLEQYF
NA	TRBV30	NA	TRBJ2-3	TGTGCCTGGAGTGTACCACTAACAGGGAGAAAAACAGATACGCAGTATTTT	CAWSVPLTGRKTDTQYF
TRBD2	TRBV4-2	NA	TRBJ2-3	TGTGCCAGCAGCCTAGGGACTAGCGGGAGGTCCACAGATACGCAGTATTTT	CASSLGTSGRSTDTQYF
NA	TRBV6-6	NA	TRBJ2-7	TGTGCCAGCAGTTACTCGAGCCAGGGAGAGTACTTC	CASSYSSQGEYF
NA	TRBV2	NA	TRBJ2-5	TGTGCCAGCAGCCGAACGCGGAGACCGATCCAAGAGACCCAGTACTTC	CASSRTRRPIQETQYF
NA	TRBV27	NA	TRBJ2-7	TGTGCCAGCAGTCCACAATCCGGGTACGAGCAGTACTTC	CASSPQSGYEQYF
TRBD2	TRBV30	NA	TRBJ2-3	TGTGCCTGGAGTGTCTTTGCGGGAGGGATAGATACGCAGTATTTT	CAWSVFAGGIDTQYF
NA	TRBV18	NA	TRBJ2-2	TGTGCCAGCTCACCGGGGACGGAATACACCGGGGAGCTGTTTTTT	CASSPGTEYTGELFF
NA	TRBV5-1	NA	TRBJ2-1	TGCGCCAGCAGCATCTCGACAGCGATCAATGAGCAGTTCTTC	CASSISTAINEQFF
TRBD1	TRBV30	NA	TRBJ1-4	TGTGCCTGGAGCGGGCAGGGGGCGGCAACTAATGAAAAACTGTTTTTT	CAWSGQGAATNEKLFF
NA	TRBV19	NA	TRBJ2-7	TGTGCCAGTCGGACAGCATACGAGCAGTACTTC	CASRTAYEQYF
NA	TRBV5-4	NA	TRBJ2-6	TGTGCCAGCAGCTTGGTTAGCGGACGTGGGGCCAACGTCCTGACTTTC	CASSLVSGRGANVLTF
NA	TRBV5-5	NA	TRBJ1-1	TGTGCCAGCAGCTTGATCGGGGCGGTTGAAGCTTTCTTT	CASSLIGAVEAFF
TRBD1	TRBV29-1	NA	TRBJ2-2	TGCAGCGTCAAACAGGGGTTGAACACCGGGGAGCTGTTTTTT	CSVKQGLNTGELFF
NA	TRBV30	NA	TRBJ1-5	TGTGCCTGGAAGGGGAACGTTGGGCAGCCCCAGCATTTT	CAWKGNVGQPQHF
NA	TRBV30	NA	TRBJ2-1	TGTGCCTGGAGTGTCGACGAGGAGAATGAGCAGTTCTTC	CAWSVDEENEQFF
TRBD1	TRBV7-9	NA	TRBJ2-7	TGTGCCAGCAGCTCGGGACAGGGATCGGCGGCGTACGAGCAGTACTTC	CASSSGQGSAAYEQYF
NA	TRBV5-4	NA	TRBJ2-7	TGTGCCAGCAGCCCGGACGGCTACGAGCAGTACTTC	CASSPDGYEQYF
NA	TRBV29-1	NA	TRBJ1-2	TGCAGCGGCCGGGACGAGAGCTATGGCTACACCTTC	CSGRDESYGYTF
NA	TRBV29-1	NA	TRBJ2-7	TGCAGCGTTGAGAACTCCTACGAGCAGTACTTC	CSVENSYEQYF
NA	TRBV4-1	NA	TRBJ1-2	TGCGCCAGCAGCCAAGATCCGGGGGTTGGGTATGGCTACACCTTC	CASSQDPGVGYGYTF